A single sample gave rise to the 17 T cell receptor beta chains below, sequenced in a study of PD-L1 blockade in urothelial cancer. Generated by immunoSEQ multiplex PCR, the TCRdb table keeps only in-frame clones and is missing some. The data show 85,000 to 90,000 clones, 89% seen once. The time point here: pretreatment peripheral blood. Source: PBMCs, taken around atezolizumab (anti-PD-L1) treatment. These receptors originate from a woman of 80 years or more with urothelial cancer.

The chain combines TRBV6-5 with TRBJ2-7; 9 bases are shared with TRBD2. This CDR3 has 13 residues. The ends lost 9 bases at V and 3 bases at J; junction bases unmatched: 6. From germline, CDR1 is MNHEY and CDR2 SVGAGI. Written as DNA, the CDR3 is TGTGCCAGTTCAGCGGGAGGAGTCTACGAGCAGTACTTC. It codes for CASSAGGVYEQYF.

This clone was found once. The J gene is TRBJ2-2, the V gene TRBV19, with TRBD1 matching 8 bases. Unmatched junction bases numbered 11, after V lost 6 bases and J lost 5 bases. The CDR3 contains 16 residues. Germline CDR1 reads LNHDA; CDR2 reads SQIVND (reference sequence). CDR3 sequence: CASSRGRRTTTGELFF. The DNA of the CDR3 is TGTGCCAGTAGCAGGGGGCGGAGGACGACAACCGGGGAGCTGTTTTTT.

The V and J genes are TRBV6-1 and TRBJ2-1, with 12 nucleotides matching TRBD2. The V and J ends lost 3 bases and 6 bases, in that order; junction bases with no gene match: 3. CDR1 is MNHNS, CDR2 SASEGT, per germline. There are 15 residues in the CDR3. As DNA, the CDR3 is TGTGCCAGCAGTGAGAGACTAGCGGGAGCCAATGAGCAGTTCTTC. Translated, it gives CASSERLAGANEQFF.

The V gene is TRBV5-1, the J gene TRBJ2-3, with TRBD2 identical over 7 bases. The germline V gene encodes CDR1 SGHRS and CDR2 YFSETQ. The CDR3 is made up of 16 amino acids. With 4 bases clipped from V and 0 bases from J, the junction kept 8 bases outside the gene matches. CDR3 in DNA: TGCGCCAGCAGCCCCCCCGGGACTATAAGCACAGATACGCAGTATTTT. It codes for CASSPPGTISTDTQYF.

The V call is TRBV28, the J call TRBJ2-7, with D hard to call. Germline V gene sequence: CDR1 MDHEN, CDR2 SYDVKM. The CDR3 is 13 amino acids. V was pared by 9 bases and J by 3 bases, with 15 bases between. This CDR3 is CASLNLAIYEQYF. CDR3 nucleotides: TGTGCCAGTCTAAACCTTGCGATCTACGAGCAGTACTTC.

V usage is TRBV2 and J usage is TRBJ2-1; 7 nucleotides align to TRBD1. V was pared by 6 bases and J by 6 bases, with 5 bases of the junction left unmatched. This CDR3 comprises 13 residues. Germline V gives CDR1 SNHLY, CDR2 FYNNEI. The CDR3 nucleotides are TGTGCCAGCAGCTCGGGACAGACCAATGAGCAGTTCTTC. Amino acids: CASSSGQTNEQFF.

The chain recombines TRBV18 with TRBJ1-3; D uncertain. The CDR3 totals 16 residues. V was pared by 6 bases and J by 0 bases, with 15 bases between. Germline V gene sequence: CDR1 KGHSH, CDR2 LQKENI. The CDR3 DNA follows: TGTGCCAGCTCGATCACCCAGGTTATCTCTGGAAACACCATATATTTT. This translates into CASSITQVISGNTIYF.

This chain links TRBV5-1 with TRBJ2-7; a possible D gene is TRBD2 (5 bases). The ends were cut back, 3 bases at V and 2 bases at J, with 12 bases in the middle. Germline lookup yields CDR1 SGHRS and CDR2 YFSETQ. The length of the CDR3 is 14 residues. The CDR3 nucleotides are TGCGCCAGCAGCTCACCCGGGGATACCTACGAGCAGTACTTC. The encoded protein is CASSSPGDTYEQYF. Using reference TRBV5-1 and TRBJ2-7 for the parts outside the CDR3, the full variable domain is KAGVTQTPRYLIKTRGQQVTLSCSPISGHRSVSWYQQTPGQGLQFLFEYFSETQRNKGNFPGRFSGRQFSNSRSEMNVSTLELGDSALYLCASSSPGDTYEQYFGPGTRLTVT.

The rearrangement joins TRBV7-3 to TRBJ1-2; D may be TRBD1 (5 bases). CDR3 length equals 13 residues. The germline V gene encodes CDR1 SGHTA and CDR2 FQGTGA. With 5 bases removed from V and 6 bases from J, the gap between germline ends came to 13 bases. The CDR3, as DNA: TGTGCCAGCAGCCTGACAGCCGCGGATGGCTACACCTTC. This gives the protein CASSLTAADGYTF.

The chain employs TRBV10-3 and TRBJ2-5, with 7 bases lining up with TRBD1. The CDR3 consists of 13 residues. Trimming took 4 bases from V and 5 from J; bases not matched to a gene: 4. Germline assignment: CDR1 ENHRY and CDR2 SYGVKD. The CDR3 DNA is TGTGCCATCAGTGCCGGGGACAGCGAGACCCAGTACTTC. It specifies CAISAGDSETQYF.

This chain joins TRBV14 and TRBJ1-1; a possible D gene is TRBD1 (5 bases). Trimming removed 6 bases from V and 1 base from J, with 9 bases in between. CDR3 length equals 13 residues. CDR1 SGHDN and CDR2 FVKESK come from the germline V gene. In DNA form, the CDR3 reads TGTGCCAGCAGTCTCGGGGGGAACACTGAAGCTTTCTTT. It yields the protein CASSLGGNTEAFF.

CDR3 nucleotides: TGCGCCAGCAGCCAAGGATCCATTCTAGCGGGATCCAGCTCCTACGAGCAGTACTTC. This encodes CASSQGSILAGSSSYEQYF. The chain employs TRBV4-1 and TRBJ2-7, with 9 positions matching TRBD2. Germline CDR1 reads MGHRA; CDR2 reads YSYEKL. V shed 1 base, J shed 0 bases, and the junction held 13 bases outside the gene matches. This CDR3 is 19 amino acids long.

The genes are TRBV25-1 and TRBJ1-1; no firm D call. The germline CDR1 and CDR2 sequences are MGHDK and SYGVNS. This CDR3 contains 13 residues. The V end was cut by 3 bases, the J end by 7 bases, with 12 bases between. In DNA, the CDR3 is TGTGCCAGCAGTGATACTACGCCCGGTGAAGCTTTCTTT. It encodes CASSDTTPGEAFF.

This chain uses TRBV30 with TRBJ1-1; D not resolved. The V gene's germline CDR1 is GTSNPN and CDR2 SVGIG (reference sequence). V was cut by 4 bases and J by 1 base, with 7 bases left in between. The CDR3 is 12 residues long. This CDR3 reads CAWTRGNTEAFF. The CDR3 region has the DNA TGTGCCTGGACCAGAGGGAACACTGAAGCTTTCTTT. Combining the CDR3 with reference TRBV30 and TRBJ1-1 gives the whole variable domain SQTIHQWPATLVQPVGSPLSLECTVEGTSNPNLYWYRQAAGRGLQLLFYSVGIGQISSEVPQNLSASRPQDRQFILSSKKLLLSDSGFYLCAWTRGNTEAFFGQGTRLTVV.

This sequence joins TRBV30 and TRBJ2-2, with D possibly being TRBD1 (6 bases). The CDR3 spans 15 residues. Trimming shortened V by 0 bases and J by 0 bases, and 8 bases separated the two germline ends. Germline V gene lookup returns CDR1 GTSNPN and CDR2 SVGIG (reference sequence). CDR3 coding DNA: TGTGCCTGGAGTGTAAGGGACACGAACACCGGGGAGCTGTTTTTT. Translating it yields CAWSVRDTNTGELFF.

This rearrangement joins TRBV27 to TRBJ1-2, with 8 bases fitting TRBD1. CDR1 is MNHEY, CDR2 SMNVEV, per germline (reference sequence). This CDR3 is 15 amino acids long. Trimming removed 6 bases from V and 4 bases from J; junction bases left unmatched: 10. CDR3 bases: TGTGCCAGCAGGGAAATAGGGACAGGTAGCTATGGCTACACCTTC. It yields the protein CASREIGTGSYGYTF.

The V gene is TRBV4-2, the J gene TRBJ2-5, with 14 bases matching TRBD2. The germline CDR1 and CDR2 sequences are LGHNA and YNFKEQ. Losses at the gene ends were 0 bases for V and 3 bases for J; bases not matched to a gene: 3. The CDR3 is made up of 17 amino acids. CDR3 protein: CASSQDGGLAGEETQYF. CDR3 sequence (DNA): TGTGCCAGCAGCCAAGATGGGGGACTAGCGGGAGAAGAGACCCAGTACTTC.